This is a list of T cell receptor beta chains from one sample in a study of T cell responses to AZD1222 COVID-19 vaccine. Method: immunoSEQ multiplex PCR; TCRdb's copy keeps in-frame clones and lacks some. The sample records 150,000 to 180,000 clones, 88% being singletons. Sequenced here: peripheral blood, sampled on day 0 of AZD1222 vaccination. The origin of the receptors is an adult in good health. Both conserved end residues are part of each CDR3. Expanded clones get a size class; other rows say once, few or many, or leave the size out.

>TRBJ1-1|NA|TRBV5-1
CASSLGQMNTEAFF
>TRBJ1-1|NA|TRBV12-5
CASGFDSTNTEAFF
>TRBJ1-1|NA|TRBV7-9
CASSPWRGRDTEAFF
>TRBJ2-5|NA|TRBV7-2
CASSTGPPGETQYF
>TRBJ1-2|NA|TRBV2
CASRGGGANYGYTF
>TRBJ2-5|NA|TRBV6-5
CASSPPVGGGETQYF
>TRBJ2-6|NA|TRBV6-2/TRBV6-3
CASSSTGTGANVLTF
>TRBJ1-1|NA|TRBV19
CASSIGDMNTEAFF
>TRBJ1-2|NA|TRBV6-5
CASSFARGNYGYTF
>TRBJ2-2|NA|TRBV7-3
CASSPQGYTGELFF
>TRBJ1-2|NA|TRBV3-1/TRBV3-2
CASRDRGNGYTF
>TRBJ1-2|NA|TRBV11-1
CASSADTANYGYTF
>TRBJ1-5|NA|TRBV2
CASSGQEYQPQHF
>TRBJ2-5|NA|TRBV5-1
CASSLSEQGVPETQYF
>TRBJ1-1|NA|TRBV11-2
CASSPLGRNTEAFF
>TRBJ2-2|NA|TRBV18
CASSPFGTNTGELFF
>TRBJ2-3|NA|TRBV27
CASSGYGQFSTDTQYF
>TRBJ2-2|once|TRBV7-2
CASSLEGGRFGELFF
>TRBJ1-2|NA|TRBV5-4
CASSLDSANYGYTF
>TRBJ2-7|NA|TRBV6-6
CASNQVGGEQYF
>TRBJ1-4|NA|TRBV4-1
CASSHPERGEKLFF
>TRBJ1-5|NA|TRBV21-1
CATPLLSGEGQPQHF
>TRBJ2-5|few|TRBV13
CASSLGPETQYF
>TRBJ2-3|NA|TRBV4-2
CASSQGLTSGGAVSDTQYF